These 7 T cell receptor beta chains originate from one sample sequenced in a study of glioma-infiltrating T cells after dendritic cell vaccination. Assay: immunoSEQ multiplex PCR; the TCRdb copy retains only in-frame clones and omits some. Among 75,000 to 100,000 clones listed, about 79% were seen once. Sequenced here: blood, sampled before dendritic cell vaccination. The source of these receptors is a human donor with glioblastoma.

This chain joins TRBV9 and TRBJ2-7; 7 bases are a match to TRBD2. Trimming cost V 1 base and J 5 bases; bases outside gene matches: 12. Germline V lookup: CDR1 SGDLS, CDR2 YYNGEE. The CDR3 spans 16 residues. The CDR3 spells CASSVFPNRGRDEQYF. Written as DNA, the CDR3 is TGTGCCAGCAGCGTATTCCCGAACCGGGGGAGGGACGAGCAGTACTTC.

This sequence joins TRBV2 and TRBJ1-1; D ambiguous. This CDR3 is 17 amino acids long. Germline assignment: CDR1 SNHLY and CDR2 FYNNEI. The germline V and J ends were trimmed by 6 bases and 3 bases, with 23 bases remaining between them. In nucleotides, the CDR3 is TGTGCCAGCAGGATTGGCCAGTTTAACGTGTTGGACACTGAAGCTTTCTTT. Protein sequence: CASRIGQFNVLDTEAFF.

The chain combines TRBV15 with TRBJ1-5; TRBD1 aligns across 8 bases. CDR1 LNHNV and CDR2 YYDKDF come from the germline V gene (reference sequence). This CDR3 contains 15 residues. The V gene end was trimmed by 4 bases and the J gene end by 4 bases; junction bases not matched to a gene: 6. CDR3 sequence: CATSMQQGENQPQHF. The CDR3 bases are TGTGCCACCAGCATGCAACAGGGGGAGAATCAGCCCCAGCATTTT.

The J gene is TRBJ2-1, the V gene TRBV5-1; 9 bases agree with TRBD2. V trimming: 6 bases; J trimming: 10 bases; junction bases outside the gene matches: 20. The CDR3 spans 17 residues. Germline V lookup: CDR1 SGHRS, CDR2 YFSETQ. CDR3 sequence (DNA): TGCGCCAGCAAGAAGGGGACCGGGACTAGCACTTCACAGGAGCAGTTCTTC. As protein: CASKKGTGTSTSQEQFF. Looking up the rest from reference TRBV5-1 and TRBJ2-1 gives the full variable domain: KAGVTQTPRYLIKTRGQQVTLSCSPISGHRSVSWYQQTPGQGLQFLFEYFSETQRNKGNFPGRFSGRQFSNSRSEMNVSTLELGDSALYLCASKKGTGTSTSQEQFFGPGTRLTVL.

The rearrangement joins TRBV7-9 to TRBJ2-5, with D perhaps matching TRBD2 (5 bases). CDR1 SEHNR and CDR2 FQNEAQ come from the germline V gene (reference sequence). The CDR3 contains 14 residues. V was shortened by 2 bases and J by 2 bases, with 9 bases between the two germline ends. The CDR3 protein is CASSLRGRQETQYF. The CDR3 bases are TGTGCCAGCAGCTTACGGGGAAGACAAGAGACCCAGTACTTC.

This sequence joins TRBV2 and TRBJ1-6; TRBD1 agrees at 10 bases. The germline V gene encodes CDR1 SNHLY and CDR2 FYNNEI. Trimming at V came to 6 bases and at J to 6 bases, leaving 5 bases not matched to a gene. CDR3 size: 15 residues. CDR3 DNA: TGTGCCAGCAGCGGACAGGGGGGATTTAATTCACCCCTCCACTTT. This gives the protein CASSGQGGFNSPLHF.

V gene TRBV25-1 combines with J gene TRBJ1-1; D is uncertain. This CDR3 comprises 14 residues. V was trimmed by 5 bases and J by 9 bases, leaving 19 bases between them. Looked up from germline, CDR1 is MGHDK and CDR2 is SYGVNS. The DNA for the CDR3 is TGTGCCAGCAGTCTAGCAATCGGGCTGAGTCAAGCTTTCTTT. Its translation is CASSLAIGLSQAFF.